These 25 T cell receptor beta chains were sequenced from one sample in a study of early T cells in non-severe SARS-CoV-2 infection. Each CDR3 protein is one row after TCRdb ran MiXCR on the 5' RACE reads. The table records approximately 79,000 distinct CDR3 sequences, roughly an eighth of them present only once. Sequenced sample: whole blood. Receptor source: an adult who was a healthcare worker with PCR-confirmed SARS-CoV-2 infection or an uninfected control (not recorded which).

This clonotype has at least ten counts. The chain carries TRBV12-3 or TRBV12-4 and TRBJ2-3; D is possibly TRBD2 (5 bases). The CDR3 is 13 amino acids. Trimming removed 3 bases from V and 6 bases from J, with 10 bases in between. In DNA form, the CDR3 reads TGTGCCAGCAGTTTTACTACTAGGGATACGCAGTATTTT. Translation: CASSFTTRDTQYF.

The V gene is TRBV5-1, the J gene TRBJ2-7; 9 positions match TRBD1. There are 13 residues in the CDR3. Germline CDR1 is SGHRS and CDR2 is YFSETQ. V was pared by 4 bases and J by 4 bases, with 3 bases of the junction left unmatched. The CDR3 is CASSRTGVYEQYF. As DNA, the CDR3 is TGCGCCAGCAGCCGGACAGGGGTGTACGAGCAGTACTTC. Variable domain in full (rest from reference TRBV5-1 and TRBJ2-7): KAGVTQTPRYLIKTRGQQVTLSCSPISGHRSVSWYQQTPGQGLQFLFEYFSETQRNKGNFPGRFSGRQFSNSRSEMNVSTLELGDSALYLCASSRTGVYEQYFGPGTRLTVT.

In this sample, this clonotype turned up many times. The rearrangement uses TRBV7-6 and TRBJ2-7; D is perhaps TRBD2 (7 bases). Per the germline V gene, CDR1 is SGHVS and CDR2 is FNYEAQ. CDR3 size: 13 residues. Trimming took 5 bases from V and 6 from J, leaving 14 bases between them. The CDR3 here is CASSNAGAGEQYF. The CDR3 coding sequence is TGTGCCAGCAGCAACGCGGGGGCTGGCGAGCAGTACTTC. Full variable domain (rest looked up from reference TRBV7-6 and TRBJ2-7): GAGVSQSPRYKVTKRGQDVALRCDPISGHVSLYWYRQALGQGPEFLTYFNYEAQQDKSGLPNDRFSAERPEGSISTLTIQRTEQRDSAMYRCASSNAGAGEQYFGPGTRLTVT.

The CDR3: CASSHMGGQGEQFF. The CDR3 DNA is TGTGCCAGCAGTCATATGGGGGGTCAGGGTGAGCAGTTCTTC. This chain connects TRBV6-2 or TRBV6-3 to TRBJ2-1; TRBD2 is a possible D gene (6 bases). This CDR3 is 14 amino acids long. Looked up from germline, CDR1 is MNHEY and CDR2 is SVGEGT. The V gene lost 5 bases and the J gene lost 9 bases, with 17 bases spanning the gap.

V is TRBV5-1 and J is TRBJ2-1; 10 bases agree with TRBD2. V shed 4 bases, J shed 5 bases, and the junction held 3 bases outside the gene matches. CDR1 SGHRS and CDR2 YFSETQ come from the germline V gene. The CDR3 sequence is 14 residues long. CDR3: CASSPGLADNEQFF. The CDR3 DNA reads TGCGCCAGCAGCCCAGGACTAGCGGACAATGAGCAGTTCTTC.

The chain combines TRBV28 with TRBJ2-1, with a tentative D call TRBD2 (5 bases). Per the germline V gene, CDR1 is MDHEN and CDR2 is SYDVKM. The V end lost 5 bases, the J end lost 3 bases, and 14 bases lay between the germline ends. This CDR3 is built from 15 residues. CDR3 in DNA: TGTGCCAGCAGTCCTCAGGACTTTGTCTACAATGAGCAGTTCTTC. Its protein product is CASSPQDFVYNEQFF. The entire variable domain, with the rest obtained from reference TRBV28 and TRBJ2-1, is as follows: DVKVTQSSRYLVKRTGEKVFLECVQDMDHENMFWYRQDPGLGLRLIYFSYDVKMKEKGDIPEGYSVSREKKERFSLILESASTNQTSMYLCASSPQDFVYNEQFFGPGTRLTVL.

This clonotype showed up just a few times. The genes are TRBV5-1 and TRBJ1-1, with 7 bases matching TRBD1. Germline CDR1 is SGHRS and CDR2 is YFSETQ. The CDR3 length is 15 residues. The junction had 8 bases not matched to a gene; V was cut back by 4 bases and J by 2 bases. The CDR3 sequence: CASSQSGQVNTEAFF. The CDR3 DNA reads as TGCGCCAGCAGCCAATCAGGACAGGTTAACACTGAAGCTTTCTTT.

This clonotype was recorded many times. CDR3 bases: TGTGCCAGCAGTCCCCCGCTTCGGGGGCTGTACTATGGCTACACCTTC. It translates to CASSPPLRGLYYGYTF. The gene calls are TRBV6-6 and TRBJ1-2; D is possibly TRBD1 (6 bases). The V and J ends lost 5 bases and 3 bases respectively, with 19 bases between them. Germline CDR1 and CDR2: MNHNY and SVGAGI (reference sequence). The CDR3 extends over 16 amino acids.

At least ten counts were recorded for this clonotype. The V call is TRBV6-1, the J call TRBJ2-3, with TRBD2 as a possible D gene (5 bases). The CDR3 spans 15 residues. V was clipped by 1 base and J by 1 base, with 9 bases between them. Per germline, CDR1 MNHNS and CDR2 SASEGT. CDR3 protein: CASSEEAGGTDTQYF. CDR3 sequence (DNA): TGTGCCAGCAGTGAAGAGGCGGGCGGCACAGATACGCAGTATTTT.

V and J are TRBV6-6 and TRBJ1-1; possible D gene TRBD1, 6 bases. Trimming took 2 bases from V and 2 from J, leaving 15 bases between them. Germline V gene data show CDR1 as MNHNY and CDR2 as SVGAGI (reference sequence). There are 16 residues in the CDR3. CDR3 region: CASSYKSRQVNTEAFF. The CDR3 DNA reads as TGTGCCAGCAGTTACAAGTCCCGACAGGTAAACACTGAAGCTTTCTTT.

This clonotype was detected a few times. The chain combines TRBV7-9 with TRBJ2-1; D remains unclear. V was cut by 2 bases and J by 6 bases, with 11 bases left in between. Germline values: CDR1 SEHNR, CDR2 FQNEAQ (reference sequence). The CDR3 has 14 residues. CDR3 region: CASSLSRDSNEQFF. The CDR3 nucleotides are TGTGCCAGCAGCTTATCACGAGACTCCAATGAGCAGTTCTTC.

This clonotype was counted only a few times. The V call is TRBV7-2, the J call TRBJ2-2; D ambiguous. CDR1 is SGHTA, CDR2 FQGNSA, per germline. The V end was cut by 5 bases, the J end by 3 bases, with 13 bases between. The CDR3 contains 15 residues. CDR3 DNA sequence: TGTGCCAGCAGCCAACGAAGGGCCGACACCGGGGAGCTGTTTTTT. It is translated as CASSQRRADTGELFF.

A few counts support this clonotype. CDR3 bases: TGCGCCAGCAGCCAAGAGAGATCAGACACAGATACGCAGTATTTT. Translation gives CASSQERSDTDTQYF. The V call is TRBV4-1, the J call TRBJ2-3; the D is unclear. V lost 0 bases and J lost 2, with 9 bases in between. CDR1 MGHRA and CDR2 YSYEKL come from the germline V gene. The CDR3 sequence is 15 residues long.

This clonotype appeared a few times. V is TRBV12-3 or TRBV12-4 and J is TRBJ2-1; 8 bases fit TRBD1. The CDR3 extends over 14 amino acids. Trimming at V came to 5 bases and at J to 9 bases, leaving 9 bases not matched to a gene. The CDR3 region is CASSPRTGYLEQFF. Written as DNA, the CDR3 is TGTGCCAGCAGTCCCCGGACAGGGTATCTTGAGCAGTTCTTC.

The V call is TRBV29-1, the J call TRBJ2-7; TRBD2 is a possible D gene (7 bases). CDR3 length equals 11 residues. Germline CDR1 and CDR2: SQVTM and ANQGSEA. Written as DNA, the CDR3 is TGCGGGGGGGGCGCAGGGGACGAGCAGTACTTC. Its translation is CGGGAGDEQYF.

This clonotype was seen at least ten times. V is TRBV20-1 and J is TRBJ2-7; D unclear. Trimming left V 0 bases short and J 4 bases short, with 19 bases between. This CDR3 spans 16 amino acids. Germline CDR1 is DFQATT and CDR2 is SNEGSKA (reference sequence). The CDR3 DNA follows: TGCAGTGCTAGAGATCTAAGTAAGGGTAGTTTGTACGAGCAGTACTTC. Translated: CSARDLSKGSLYEQYF.

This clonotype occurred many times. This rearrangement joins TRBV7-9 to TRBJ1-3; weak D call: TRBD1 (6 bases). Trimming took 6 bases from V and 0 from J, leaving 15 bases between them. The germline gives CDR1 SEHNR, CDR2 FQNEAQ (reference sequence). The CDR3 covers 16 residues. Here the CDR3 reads CASSYRGGDSGNTIYF. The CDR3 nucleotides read TGTGCCAGCAGTTACCGTGGGGGCGACTCTGGAAACACCATATATTTT.

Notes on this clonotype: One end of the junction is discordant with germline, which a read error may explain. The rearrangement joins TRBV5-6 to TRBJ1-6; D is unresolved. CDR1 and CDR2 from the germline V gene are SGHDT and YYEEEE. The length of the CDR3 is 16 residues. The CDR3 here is CASSLLGTGDKSPLHF. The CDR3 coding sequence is TGTGCCAGCAGCTTGCTGGGTACCGGGGATAAATCACCCCTCCACTTT.

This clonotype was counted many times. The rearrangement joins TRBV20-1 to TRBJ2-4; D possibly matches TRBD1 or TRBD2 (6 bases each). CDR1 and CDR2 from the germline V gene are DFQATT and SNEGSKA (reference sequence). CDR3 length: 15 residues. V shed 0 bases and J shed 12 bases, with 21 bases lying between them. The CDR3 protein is CSARDPAGVGGTQYF. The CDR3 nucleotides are TGCAGTGCTAGAGATCCCGCAGGGGTGGGGGGTACTCAGTACTTC.

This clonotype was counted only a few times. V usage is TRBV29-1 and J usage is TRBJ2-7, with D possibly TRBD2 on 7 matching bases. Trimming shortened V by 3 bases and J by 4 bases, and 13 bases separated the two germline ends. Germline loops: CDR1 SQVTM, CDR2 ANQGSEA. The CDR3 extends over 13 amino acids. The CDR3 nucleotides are TGCAGCGTTGAGGGGGGGCATGCATACGAGCAGTACTTC. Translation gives CSVEGGHAYEQYF.

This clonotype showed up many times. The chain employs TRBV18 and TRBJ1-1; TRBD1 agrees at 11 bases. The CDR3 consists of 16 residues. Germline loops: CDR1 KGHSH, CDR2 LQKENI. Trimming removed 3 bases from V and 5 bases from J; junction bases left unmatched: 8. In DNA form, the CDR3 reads TGTGCCAGCTCACCGGGGACAGGGGGGCTGTATACTGAAGCTTTCTTT. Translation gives CASSPGTGGLYTEAFF. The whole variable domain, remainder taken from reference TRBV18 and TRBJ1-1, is NAGVMQNPRHLVRRRGQEARLRCSPMKGHSHVYWYRQLPEEGLKFMVYLQKENIIDESGMPKERFSAEFPKEGPSILRIQQVVRGDSAAYFCASSPGTGGLYTEAFFGQGTRLTVV.

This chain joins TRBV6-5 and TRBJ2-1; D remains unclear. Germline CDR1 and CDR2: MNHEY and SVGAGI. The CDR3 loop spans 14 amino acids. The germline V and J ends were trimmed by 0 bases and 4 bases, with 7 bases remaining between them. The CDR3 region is CASSYSSQYNEQFF. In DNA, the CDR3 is TGTGCCAGCAGTTACTCGTCCCAGTACAATGAGCAGTTCTTC.

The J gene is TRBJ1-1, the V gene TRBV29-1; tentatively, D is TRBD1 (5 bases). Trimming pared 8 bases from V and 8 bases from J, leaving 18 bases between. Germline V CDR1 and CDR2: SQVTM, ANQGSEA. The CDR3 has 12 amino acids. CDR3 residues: CSTKWRDSEAFF. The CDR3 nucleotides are TGCAGCACCAAGTGGAGGGACTCCGAAGCTTTCTTT.

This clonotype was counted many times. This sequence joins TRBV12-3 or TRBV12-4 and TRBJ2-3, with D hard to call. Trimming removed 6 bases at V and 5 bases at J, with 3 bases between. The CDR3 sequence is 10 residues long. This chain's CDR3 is CASSLDTQYF. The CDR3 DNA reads TGTGCCAGCAGCCTAGATACGCAGTATTTT.

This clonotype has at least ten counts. DNA for the CDR3: TGTGCCAGCTCACCAATATTGGGGGGTGCCCACCTGAACACTGAAGCTTTCTTT. Its protein product is CASSPILGGAHLNTEAFF. V is TRBV18 and J is TRBJ1-1; possibly TRBD1 for D (5 bases). V shed 2 bases and J shed 0 bases, with 19 bases lying between them. Germline CDR1 is KGHSH and CDR2 is LQKENI. This CDR3 has 18 residues.